This T cell receptor (beta chain) was profiled in a study of Ad26.COV2.S vaccination and SARS-CoV-2 variants. Study conclusions and caveats: Estimates derived from TCR breadth and depth analyses may have underestimated total T cell responses.

Trimming at V came to 5 bases and at J to 4 bases, leaving 5 bases not matched to a gene. This CDR3 region has 14 residues. Germline V gene sequence: CDR1 SEHNR, CDR2 FQNEAQ (reference sequence). Described treatment: about 20 received Ad26.COV2.S at low or high dose, single or two shots; about five received placebo; per-sample allocation not given. Sampling took place 63 days after the first vaccine or placebo injection. Details on this clone: Antigen unknown.

Method: immunoSEQ multiplex PCR; TCRdb's copy keeps in-frame clones and lacks some. The sample carries about 350,000 clones, roughly 84% recorded once. The sequence was obtained from a person between 18 and 59 years old who received the Ad26.COV2.S COVID-19 vaccine or a placebo. The specimen was peripheral blood, collected in a trial of Ad26.COV2.S vaccine versus placebo. This sequence joins TRBV7-9 and TRBJ2-4, with 7 bases lining up with TRBD1. DNA for the CDR3: TGTGCCAGCAGCCGGGACAGAACAAAAAACATTCAGTACTTC. Amino acids: CASSRDRTKNIQYF.